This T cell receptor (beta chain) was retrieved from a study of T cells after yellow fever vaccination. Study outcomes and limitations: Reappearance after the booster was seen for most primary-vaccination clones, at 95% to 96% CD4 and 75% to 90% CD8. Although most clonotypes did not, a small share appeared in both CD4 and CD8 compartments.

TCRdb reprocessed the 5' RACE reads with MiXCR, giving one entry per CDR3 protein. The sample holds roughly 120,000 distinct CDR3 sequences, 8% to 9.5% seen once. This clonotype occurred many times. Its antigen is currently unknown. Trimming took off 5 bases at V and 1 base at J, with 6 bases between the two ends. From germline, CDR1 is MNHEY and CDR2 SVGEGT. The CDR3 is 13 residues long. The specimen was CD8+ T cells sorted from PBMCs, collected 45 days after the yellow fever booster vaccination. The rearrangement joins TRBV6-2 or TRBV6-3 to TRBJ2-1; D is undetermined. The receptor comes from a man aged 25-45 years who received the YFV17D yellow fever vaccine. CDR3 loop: CASSRLSYNEQFF. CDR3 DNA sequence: TGTGCCAGCAGTCGGCTATCCTACAATGAGCAGTTCTTC.